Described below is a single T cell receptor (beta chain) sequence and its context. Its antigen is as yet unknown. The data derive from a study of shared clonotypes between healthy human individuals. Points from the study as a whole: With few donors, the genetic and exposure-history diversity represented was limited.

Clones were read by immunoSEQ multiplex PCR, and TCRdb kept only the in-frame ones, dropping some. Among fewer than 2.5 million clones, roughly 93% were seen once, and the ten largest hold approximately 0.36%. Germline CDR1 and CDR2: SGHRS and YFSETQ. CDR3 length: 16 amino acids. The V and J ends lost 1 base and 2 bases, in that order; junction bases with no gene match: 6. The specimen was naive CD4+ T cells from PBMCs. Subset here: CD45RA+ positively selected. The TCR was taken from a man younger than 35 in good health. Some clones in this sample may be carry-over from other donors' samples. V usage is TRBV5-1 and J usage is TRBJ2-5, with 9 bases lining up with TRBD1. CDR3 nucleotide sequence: TGCGCCAGCAGCTTGCGTCAAGGACAGGGGCAAGAGACCCAGTACTTC. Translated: CASSLRQGQGQETQYF.